The next 7 T cell receptor beta chains were all read from a single sample in a study of blood T cell repertoires in COVID-19. Repertoires were generated with immunoSEQ multiplex PCR, while TCRdb's copy carries only in-frame clones and drops some. The sample shows over 85,000 clones, approximately 90% of them seen only once. The sequencing sample was made of peripheral blood. These receptors all come from a woman between 50 and 59 years old with COVID-19, enrolled during active disease.

The chain is built from TRBV6-2 or TRBV6-3 and TRBJ2-1; 7 nucleotides agree with TRBD1. The CDR3 has 18 residues. Germline lookup yields CDR1 MNHEY and CDR2 SVGEGT. Trimming took 5 bases from V and 0 from J; bases not matched to a gene: 13. CDR3 in DNA: TGTGCCAGCAGTGCCGACAGGGCCATCGTTTCCTCCTACAATGAGCAGTTCTTC. Translated, it gives CASSADRAIVSSYNEQFF.

The V call is TRBV27, the J call TRBJ2-7; 8 nucleotides match TRBD1. CDR3 length equals 14 residues. Germline V gene lookup returns CDR1 MNHEY and CDR2 SMNVEV (reference sequence). J was trimmed by 4 bases and V by 6 bases; bases with no gene match: 8. The CDR3 loop reads CASSHRGNKYEQYF. The CDR3 bases are TGTGCCAGCAGCCACAGGGGGAATAAGTACGAGCAGTACTTC.

V usage is TRBV7-8 and J usage is TRBJ1-3, with D unclear. Trimming took off 8 bases at V and 8 bases at J, with 19 bases between the two ends. The CDR3 runs to 14 residues. Germline lookup yields CDR1 SGHVS and CDR2 FQNEAQ. CDR3 sequence: CASSQRRVWDTIYF. DNA for the CDR3: TGTGCCAGCTCCCAAAGGAGGGTCTGGGACACCATATATTTT. The full variable domain, completed using reference TRBV7-8 and TRBJ1-3, is GAGVSQSPRYKVAKRGQDVALRCDPISGHVSLFWYQQALGQGPEFLTYFQNEAQLDKSGLPSDRFFAERPEGSVSTLKIQRTQQEDSAVYLCASSQRRVWDTIYFGEGSWLTVV.

The rearrangement joins TRBV4-3 to TRBJ2-1, with D maybe TRBD2 (6 bases). V lost 4 bases and J lost 6, with 10 bases in between. There are 13 residues in the CDR3. Germline V CDR1 and CDR2: LGHNA, YSLEER. Here the CDR3 reads CASSLGTSNEQFF. The CDR3 nucleotides are TGCGCCAGCAGCCTTGGGACTTCCAATGAGCAGTTCTTC.

The chain links TRBV2 to TRBJ2-2; 9 bases map to TRBD2. V shed 2 bases, J shed 5 bases, and the junction held 3 bases outside the gene matches. The length of the CDR3 is 15 residues. The germline CDR1 and CDR2 sequences are SNHLY and FYNNEI. CDR3 nucleotide sequence: TGTGCCAGCAGTGAAAGCGGGGGGCCTACCGGGGAGCTGTTTTTT. It codes for CASSESGGPTGELFF.

CDR3 in amino acids: CASSQGRMNTEAFF. The CDR3 DNA is TGTGCCAGCTCTCAGGGGCGAATGAACACTGAAGCTTTCTTT. The chain is built from TRBV6-5 and TRBJ1-1, with D perhaps TRBD1 (6 bases). Deletions cut 8 bases from V and 0 bases from J, with 13 bases between. The germline V gene has CDR1 MNHEY and CDR2 SVGAGI. This CDR3 has 14 amino acids.

V is TRBV6-4 and J is TRBJ2-2; 10 bases are a match to TRBD2. The CDR3 consists of 15 residues. Germline V gene lookup returns CDR1 MRHNA and CDR2 SNTAGT. After removal of 2 bases from V and 6 bases from J, the junction contained 3 bases not matched to a gene. CDR3 nucleotides: TGTGCCAGCAGTGACGTAGCGGGGGGCCCCGGGGAGCTGTTTTTT. Its protein product is CASSDVAGGPGELFF.